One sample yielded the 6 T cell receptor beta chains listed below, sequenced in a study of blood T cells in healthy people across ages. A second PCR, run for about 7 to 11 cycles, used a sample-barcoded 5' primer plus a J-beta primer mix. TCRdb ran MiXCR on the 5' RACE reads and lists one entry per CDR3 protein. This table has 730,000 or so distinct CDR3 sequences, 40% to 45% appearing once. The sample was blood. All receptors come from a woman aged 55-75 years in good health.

The CDR3 sequence: CSALGPYNEQFF. In DNA form, the CDR3 reads TGCAGTGCATTAGGGCCTTACAATGAGCAGTTCTTC. The rearrangement joins TRBV20-1 to TRBJ2-1; D gene ambiguous. CDR1 is DFQATT, CDR2 SNEGSKA, per germline (reference sequence). Between the trimmed V and J ends, which lost 6 bases and 4 bases, there was a span of 10 bases. There are 12 residues in the CDR3.

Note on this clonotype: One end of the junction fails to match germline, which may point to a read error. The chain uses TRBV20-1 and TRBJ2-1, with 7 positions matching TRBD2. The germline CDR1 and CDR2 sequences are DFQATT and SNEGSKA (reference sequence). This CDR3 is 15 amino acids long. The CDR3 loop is CSAGTGGSSYNEQVF. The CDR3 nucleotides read TGCAGTGCAGGGACGGGAGGAAGCTCCTACAATGAGCAGGTCTTC.

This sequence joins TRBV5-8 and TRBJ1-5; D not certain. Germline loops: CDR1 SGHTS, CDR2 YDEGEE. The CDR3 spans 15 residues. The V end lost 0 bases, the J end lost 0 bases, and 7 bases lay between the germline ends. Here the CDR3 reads CASSLGSGSNQPQHF. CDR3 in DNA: TGTGCCAGCAGCTTGGGTAGTGGTAGCAATCAGCCCCAGCATTTT. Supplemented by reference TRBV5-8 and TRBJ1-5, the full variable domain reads EAGVTQSPTHLIKTRGQQATLRCSPISGHTSVYWYQQALGLGLQFLLWYDEGEERNRGNFPPRFSGRQFPNYSSELNVNALELEDSALYLCASSLGSGSNQPQHFGDGTRLSIL.

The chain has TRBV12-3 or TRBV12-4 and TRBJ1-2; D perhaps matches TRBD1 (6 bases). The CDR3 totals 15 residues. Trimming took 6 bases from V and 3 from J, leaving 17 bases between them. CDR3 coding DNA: TGTGCCAGCAGCCCCAGACAGGCCATGGACTATGGCTACACCTTC. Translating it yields CASSPRQAMDYGYTF.

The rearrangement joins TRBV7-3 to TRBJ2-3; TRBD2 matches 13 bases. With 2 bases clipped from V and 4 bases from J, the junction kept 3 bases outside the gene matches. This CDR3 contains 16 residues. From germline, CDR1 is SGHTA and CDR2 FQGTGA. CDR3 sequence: CASSLGLAGVADTQYF. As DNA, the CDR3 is TGTGCCAGCAGCTTAGGACTAGCGGGGGTAGCAGATACGCAGTATTTT.

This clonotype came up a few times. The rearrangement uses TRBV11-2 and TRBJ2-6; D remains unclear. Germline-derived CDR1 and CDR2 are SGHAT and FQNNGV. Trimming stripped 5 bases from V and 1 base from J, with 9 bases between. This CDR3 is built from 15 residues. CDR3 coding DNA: TGTGCCAGCAGCCCCAGCCGGTCTGGGGCCAACGTCCTGACTTTC. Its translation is CASSPSRSGANVLTF.